This T cell receptor beta chain was sequenced in a study of chemoradiotherapy in HPV16-positive cancers. Across the whole study: Functional T-cell assays on two HPV16-positive patients' cells defined candidate HPV-specific clones and common TCR motifs.

General study points: Non-HPV-specific T cells did not expand in tumors during treatment, whereas candidate HPV-specific clones and E7-related motifs did. For HPV16-positive patients, expanding HPV-responsive T cells associated with longer recurrence-free survival.

Assay used: immunoSEQ multiplex PCR; TCRdb lists only in-frame clones, some missing. The repertoire holds about 7,000 clones, with 75% to 90% as singletons. Samples were taken several times over chemoradiotherapy. Germline loops: CDR1 MNHEY, CDR2 SMNVEV (reference sequence). The CDR3 contains 14 residues. V lost 6 bases and J 4 bases, leaving 13 bases between the germline ends. With regard to this clone: What it binds is unknown.

Material: tumor tissue, obtained from a patient who underwent chemoradiotherapy. The receptor was isolated from a human donor with HPV-associated anogenital cancer. The gene calls are TRBV27 and TRBJ2-1; no firm D call. CDR3: CASSNRADYNEQFF. DNA for the CDR3: TGTGCCAGCAGCAATCGGGCCGATTACAATGAGCAGTTCTTC.